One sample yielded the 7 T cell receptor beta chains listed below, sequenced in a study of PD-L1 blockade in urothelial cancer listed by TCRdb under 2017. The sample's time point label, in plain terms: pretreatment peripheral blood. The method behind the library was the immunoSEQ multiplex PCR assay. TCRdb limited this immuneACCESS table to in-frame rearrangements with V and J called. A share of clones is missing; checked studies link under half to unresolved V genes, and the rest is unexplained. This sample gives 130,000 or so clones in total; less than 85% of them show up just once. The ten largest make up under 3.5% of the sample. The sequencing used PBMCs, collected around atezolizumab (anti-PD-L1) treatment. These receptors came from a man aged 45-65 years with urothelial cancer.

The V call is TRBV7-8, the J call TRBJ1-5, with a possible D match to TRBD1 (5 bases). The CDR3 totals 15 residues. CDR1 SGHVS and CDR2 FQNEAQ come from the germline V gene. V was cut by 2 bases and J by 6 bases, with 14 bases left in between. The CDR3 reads CASSLSLGGVQPQHF. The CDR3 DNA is TGTGCCAGCAGCTTATCCCTTGGGGGGGTTCAGCCCCAGCATTTT.

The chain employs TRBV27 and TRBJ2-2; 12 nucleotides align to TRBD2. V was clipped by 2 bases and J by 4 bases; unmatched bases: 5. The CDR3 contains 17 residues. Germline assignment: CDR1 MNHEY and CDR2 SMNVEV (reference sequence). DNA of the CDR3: TGTGCCAGCAGTTTACGCCGACTAGCGGGAGTCACCGGGGAGCTGTTTTTT. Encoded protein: CASSLRRLAGVTGELFF.

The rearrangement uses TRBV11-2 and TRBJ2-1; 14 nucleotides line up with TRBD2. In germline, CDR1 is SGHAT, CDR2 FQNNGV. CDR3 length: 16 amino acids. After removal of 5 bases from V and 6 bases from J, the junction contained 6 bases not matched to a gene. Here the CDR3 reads CASSPRTSGRINEQFF. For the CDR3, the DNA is TGTGCCAGCAGCCCCAGGACTAGCGGGAGGATCAATGAGCAGTTCTTC.

Written as DNA, the CDR3 is TGTGCCAGCAGGCTGACAGGGAACACCGGGGAGCTGTTTTTT. It specifies CASRLTGNTGELFF. This rearrangement joins TRBV6-4 to TRBJ2-2; tentatively, D is TRBD1 (6 bases). Trimming stripped 6 bases from V and 1 base from J, with 9 bases between. The length of the CDR3 is 14 residues. Germline values: CDR1 MRHNA, CDR2 SNTAGT.

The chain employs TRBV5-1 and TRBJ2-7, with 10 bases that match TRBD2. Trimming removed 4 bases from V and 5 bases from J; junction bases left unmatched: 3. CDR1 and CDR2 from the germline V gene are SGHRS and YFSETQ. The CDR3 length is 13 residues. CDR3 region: CASSLGTSDEQYF. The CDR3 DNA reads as TGCGCCAGCAGCCTAGGGACTAGCGACGAGCAGTACTTC. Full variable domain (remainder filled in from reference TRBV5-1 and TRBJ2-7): KAGVTQTPRYLIKTRGQQVTLSCSPISGHRSVSWYQQTPGQGLQFLFEYFSETQRNKGNFPGRFSGRQFSNSRSEMNVSTLELGDSALYLCASSLGTSDEQYFGPGTRLTVT.

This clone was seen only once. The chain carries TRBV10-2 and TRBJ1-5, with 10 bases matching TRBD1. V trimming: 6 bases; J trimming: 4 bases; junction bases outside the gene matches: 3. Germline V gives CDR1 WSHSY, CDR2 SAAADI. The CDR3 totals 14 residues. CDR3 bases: TGCGCCAGCAGGAAGGGACAGGGGAATCAGCCCCAGCATTTT. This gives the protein CASRKGQGNQPQHF.

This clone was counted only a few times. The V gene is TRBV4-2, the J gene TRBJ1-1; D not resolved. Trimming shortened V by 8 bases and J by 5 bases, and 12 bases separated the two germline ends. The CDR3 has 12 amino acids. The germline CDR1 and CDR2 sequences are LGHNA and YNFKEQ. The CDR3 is CASEKSGTEAFF. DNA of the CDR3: TGTGCCAGCGAGAAGAGCGGTACTGAAGCTTTCTTT.